This TCR beta chain emerged from a study of blood T cell repertoires in COVID-19. The CDR3 is 13 amino acids. Trimming removed 1 base at V and 9 bases at J, with 12 bases between. The germline V gene has CDR1 SNHLY and CDR2 FYNNEI. Clones were read by immunoSEQ multiplex PCR, and TCRdb kept only the in-frame ones, dropping some. The sample gives a few hundred thousand clones, roughly 85% of which show up once; more than 2% is in the top ten. The sequencing sample was made of peripheral blood. This TCR came from an older woman with COVID-19, enrolled during active disease. The chain is built from TRBV2 and TRBJ1-2; D perhaps matches TRBD1 (5 bases). CDR3 protein: CASSEVRASSYTF. CDR3 coding DNA: TGTGCCAGCAGTGAAGTCAGGGCCTCTAGCTACACCTTC.